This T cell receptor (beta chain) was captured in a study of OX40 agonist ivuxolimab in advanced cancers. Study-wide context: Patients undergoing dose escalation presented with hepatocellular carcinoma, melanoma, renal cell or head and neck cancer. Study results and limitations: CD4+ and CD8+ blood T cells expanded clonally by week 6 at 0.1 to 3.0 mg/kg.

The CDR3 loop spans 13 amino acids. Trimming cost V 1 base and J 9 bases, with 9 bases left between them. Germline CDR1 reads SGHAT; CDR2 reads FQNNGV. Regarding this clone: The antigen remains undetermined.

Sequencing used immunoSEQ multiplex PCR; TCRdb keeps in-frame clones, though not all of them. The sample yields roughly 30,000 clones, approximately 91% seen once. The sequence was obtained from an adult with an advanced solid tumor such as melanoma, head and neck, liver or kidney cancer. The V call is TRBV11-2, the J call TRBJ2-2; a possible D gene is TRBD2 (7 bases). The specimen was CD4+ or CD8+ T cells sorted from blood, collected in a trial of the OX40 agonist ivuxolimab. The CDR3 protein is CASSLAGGRELFF. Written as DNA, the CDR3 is TGTGCCAGCAGCTTAGCGGGGGGCCGGGAGCTGTTTTTT.